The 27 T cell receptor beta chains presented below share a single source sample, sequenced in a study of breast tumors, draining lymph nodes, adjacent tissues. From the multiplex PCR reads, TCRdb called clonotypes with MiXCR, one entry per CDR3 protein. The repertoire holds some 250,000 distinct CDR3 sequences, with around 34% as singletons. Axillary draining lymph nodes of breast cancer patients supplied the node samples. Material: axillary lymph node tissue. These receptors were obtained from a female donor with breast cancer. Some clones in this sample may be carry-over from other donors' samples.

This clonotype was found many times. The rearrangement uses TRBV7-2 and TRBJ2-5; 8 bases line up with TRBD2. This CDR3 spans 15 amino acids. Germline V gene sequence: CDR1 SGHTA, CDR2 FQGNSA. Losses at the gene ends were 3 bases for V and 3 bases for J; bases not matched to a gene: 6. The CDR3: CASSLGIAGKETQYF. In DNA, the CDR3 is TGTGCCAGCAGCTTGGGGATAGCGGGGAAAGAGACCCAGTACTTC.

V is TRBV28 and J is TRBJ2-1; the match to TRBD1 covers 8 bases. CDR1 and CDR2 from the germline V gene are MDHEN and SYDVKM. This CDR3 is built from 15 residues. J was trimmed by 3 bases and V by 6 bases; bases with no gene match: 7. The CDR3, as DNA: TGTGCCAGCAGAATCGACAGGGGTGGCTACAATGAGCAGTTCTTC. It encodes CASRIDRGGYNEQFF.

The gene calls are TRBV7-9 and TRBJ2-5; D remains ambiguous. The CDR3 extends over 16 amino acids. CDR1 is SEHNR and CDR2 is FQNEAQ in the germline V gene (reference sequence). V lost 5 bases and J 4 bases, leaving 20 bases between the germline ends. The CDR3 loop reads CASSPRVGRLGETQYF. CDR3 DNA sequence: TGTGCCAGCAGCCCAAGGGTGGGTAGGTTAGGAGAGACCCAGTACTTC. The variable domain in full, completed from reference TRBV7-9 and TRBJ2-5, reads DTGVSQNPRHKITKRGQNVTFRCDPISEHNRLYWYRQTLGQGPEFLTYFQNEAQLEKSRLLSDRFSAERPKGSFSTLEIQRTEQGDSAMYLCASSPRVGRLGETQYFGPGTRLLVL.

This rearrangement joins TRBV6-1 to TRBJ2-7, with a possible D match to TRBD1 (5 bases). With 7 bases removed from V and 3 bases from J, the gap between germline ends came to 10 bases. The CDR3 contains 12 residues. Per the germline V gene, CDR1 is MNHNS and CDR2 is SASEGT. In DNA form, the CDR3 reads TGTGCCAGCACCCGAAGGGGCTACGAGCAGTACTTC. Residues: CASTRRGYEQYF.

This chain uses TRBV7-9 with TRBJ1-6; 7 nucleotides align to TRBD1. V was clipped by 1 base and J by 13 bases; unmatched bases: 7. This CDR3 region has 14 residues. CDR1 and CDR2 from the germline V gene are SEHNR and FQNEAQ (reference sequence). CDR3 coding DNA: TGTGCCAGCAGCTTAGGGGACAGCCGAGGTCCCCTCCACTTT. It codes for CASSLGDSRGPLHF.

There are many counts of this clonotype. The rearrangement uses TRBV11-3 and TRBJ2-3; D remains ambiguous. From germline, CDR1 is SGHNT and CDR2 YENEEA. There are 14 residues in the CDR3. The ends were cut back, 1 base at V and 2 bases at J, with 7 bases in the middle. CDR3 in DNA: TGTGCCAGCAGCTTAGGGGAACACACAGATACGCAGTATTTT. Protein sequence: CASSLGEHTDTQYF.

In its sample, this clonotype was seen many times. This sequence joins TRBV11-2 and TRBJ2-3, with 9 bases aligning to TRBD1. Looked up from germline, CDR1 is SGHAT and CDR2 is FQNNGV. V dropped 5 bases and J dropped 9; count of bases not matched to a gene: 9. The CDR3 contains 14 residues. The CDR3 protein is CASSQDRGTSTQYF. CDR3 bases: TGTGCCAGCAGCCAAGACAGGGGGACGTCCACGCAGTATTTT.

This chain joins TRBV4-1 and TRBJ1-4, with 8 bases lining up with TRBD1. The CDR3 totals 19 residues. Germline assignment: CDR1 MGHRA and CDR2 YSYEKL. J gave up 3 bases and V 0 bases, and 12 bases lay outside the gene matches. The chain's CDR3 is CASSQEGRGLSRANEKLFF. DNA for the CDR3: TGCGCCAGCAGCCAAGAGGGCAGGGGGCTTAGCAGGGCTAATGAAAAACTGTTTTTT.

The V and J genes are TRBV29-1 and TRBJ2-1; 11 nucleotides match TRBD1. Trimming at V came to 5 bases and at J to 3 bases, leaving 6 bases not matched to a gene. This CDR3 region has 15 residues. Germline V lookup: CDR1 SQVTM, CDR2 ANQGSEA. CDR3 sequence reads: CSVPGQGEIYNEQFF. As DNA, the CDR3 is TGCAGCGTTCCGGGACAGGGGGAAATCTACAATGAGCAGTTCTTC.

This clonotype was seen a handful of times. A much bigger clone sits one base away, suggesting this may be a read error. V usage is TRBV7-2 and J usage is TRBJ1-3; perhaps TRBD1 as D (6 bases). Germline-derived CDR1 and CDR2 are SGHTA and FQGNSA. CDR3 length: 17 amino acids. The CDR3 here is CASSLLPPGASGNPIYF. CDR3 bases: TGTGCCAGCAGCTTACTCCCCCCAGGGGCCTCTGGAAACCCCATATATTTT.

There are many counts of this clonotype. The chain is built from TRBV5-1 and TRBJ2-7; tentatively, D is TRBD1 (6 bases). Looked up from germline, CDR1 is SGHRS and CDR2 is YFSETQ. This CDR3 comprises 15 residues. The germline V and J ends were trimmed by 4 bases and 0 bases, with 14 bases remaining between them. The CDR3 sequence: CASSLGGTPSYEQYF. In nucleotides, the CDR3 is TGCGCCAGCAGCCTCGGTGGGACACCCTCCTACGAGCAGTACTTC.

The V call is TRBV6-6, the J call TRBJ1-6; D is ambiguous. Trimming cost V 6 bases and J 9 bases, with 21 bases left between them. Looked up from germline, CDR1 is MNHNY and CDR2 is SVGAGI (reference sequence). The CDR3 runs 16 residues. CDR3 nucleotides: TGTGCCAGCAGCCTGGTGGGCGCGGAAATCGGTTCACCCCTCCACTTT. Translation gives CASSLVGAEIGSPLHF.

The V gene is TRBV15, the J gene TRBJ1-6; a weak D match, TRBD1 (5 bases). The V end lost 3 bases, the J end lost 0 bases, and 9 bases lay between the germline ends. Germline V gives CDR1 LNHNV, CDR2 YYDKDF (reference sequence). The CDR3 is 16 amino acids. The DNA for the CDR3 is TGTGCCACCAGCAGGCTCAGGGACTCCTATAATTCACCCCTCCACTTT. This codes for CATSRLRDSYNSPLHF.

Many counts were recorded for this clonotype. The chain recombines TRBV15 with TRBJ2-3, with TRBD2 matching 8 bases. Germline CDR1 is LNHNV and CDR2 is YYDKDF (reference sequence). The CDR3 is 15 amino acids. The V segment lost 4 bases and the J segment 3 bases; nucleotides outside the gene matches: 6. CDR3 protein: CATSTSAGVTDTQYF. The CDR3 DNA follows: TGTGCCACCAGCACGTCAGCGGGAGTGACAGATACGCAGTATTTT.

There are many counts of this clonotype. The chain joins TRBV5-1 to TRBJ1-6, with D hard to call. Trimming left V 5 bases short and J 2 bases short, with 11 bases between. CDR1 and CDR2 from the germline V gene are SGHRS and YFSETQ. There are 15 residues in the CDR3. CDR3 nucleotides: TGCGCCAGCAGGCCCATGGAGGCCTATAATTCACCCCTCCACTTT. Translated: CASRPMEAYNSPLHF. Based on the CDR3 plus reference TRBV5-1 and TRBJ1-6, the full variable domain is KAGVTQTPRYLIKTRGQQVTLSCSPISGHRSVSWYQQTPGQGLQFLFEYFSETQRNKGNFPGRFSGRQFSNSRSEMNVSTLELGDSALYLCASRPMEAYNSPLHFGNGTRLTVT.

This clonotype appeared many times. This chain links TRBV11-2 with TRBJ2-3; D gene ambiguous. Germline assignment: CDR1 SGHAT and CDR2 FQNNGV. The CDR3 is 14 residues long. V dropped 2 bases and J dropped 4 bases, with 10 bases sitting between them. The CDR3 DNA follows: TGTGCCAGCAGCTTAACCACCTCCCCAGATACGCAGTATTTT. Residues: CASSLTTSPDTQYF.

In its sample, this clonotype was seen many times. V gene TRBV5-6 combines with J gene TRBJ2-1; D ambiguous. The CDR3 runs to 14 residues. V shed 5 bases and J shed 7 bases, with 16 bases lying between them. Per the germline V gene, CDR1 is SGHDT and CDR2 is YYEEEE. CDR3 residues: CASSFPLVGNEQFF. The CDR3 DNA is TGTGCCAGCAGTTTTCCCCTGGTTGGTAATGAGCAGTTCTTC.

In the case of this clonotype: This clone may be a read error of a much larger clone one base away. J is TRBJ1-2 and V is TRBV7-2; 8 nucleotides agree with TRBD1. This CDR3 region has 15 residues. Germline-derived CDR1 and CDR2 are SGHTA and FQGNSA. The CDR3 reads CANSPRTGSNYGYPF. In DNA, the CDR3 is TGTGCCAACAGCCCCAGGACAGGGTCGAACTATGGCTACCCCTTC.

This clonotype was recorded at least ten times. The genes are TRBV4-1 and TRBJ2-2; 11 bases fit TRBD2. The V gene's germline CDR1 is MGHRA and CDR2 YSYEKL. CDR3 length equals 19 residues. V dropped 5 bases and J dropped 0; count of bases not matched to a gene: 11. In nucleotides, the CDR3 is TGCGCCAGCAGCACCCACCCCTTAGCGGGGGGGCCGAACACCGGGGAGCTGTTTTTT. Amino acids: CASSTHPLAGGPNTGELFF.

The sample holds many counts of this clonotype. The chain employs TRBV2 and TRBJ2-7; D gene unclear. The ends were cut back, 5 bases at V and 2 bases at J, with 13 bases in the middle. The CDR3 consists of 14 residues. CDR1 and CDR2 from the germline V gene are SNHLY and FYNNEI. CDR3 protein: CASSSASSPYEQYF. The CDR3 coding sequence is TGTGCCAGCAGTTCCGCTAGTTCCCCCTACGAGCAGTACTTC.

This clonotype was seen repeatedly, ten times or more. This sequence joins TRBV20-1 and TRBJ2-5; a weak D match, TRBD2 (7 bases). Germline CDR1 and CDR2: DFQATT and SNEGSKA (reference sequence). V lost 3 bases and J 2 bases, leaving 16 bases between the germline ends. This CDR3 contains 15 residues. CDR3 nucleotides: TGCAGTGCTAGTCCTCGGGGGGCGCAACAAGAGACCCAGTACTTC. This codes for CSASPRGAQQETQYF.

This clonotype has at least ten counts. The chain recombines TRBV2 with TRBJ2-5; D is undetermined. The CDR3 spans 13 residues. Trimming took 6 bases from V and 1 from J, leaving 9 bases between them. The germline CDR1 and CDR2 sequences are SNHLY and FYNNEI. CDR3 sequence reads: CASRADFQETQYF. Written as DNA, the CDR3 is TGTGCCAGCAGGGCTGACTTCCAAGAGACCCAGTACTTC.

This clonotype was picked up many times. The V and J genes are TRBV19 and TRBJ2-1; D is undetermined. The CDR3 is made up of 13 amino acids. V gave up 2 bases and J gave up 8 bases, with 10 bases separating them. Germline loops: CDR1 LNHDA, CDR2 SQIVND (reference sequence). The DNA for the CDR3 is TGTGCCAGTAGTATAACCCTTAGGGATGAGCAGTTCTTC. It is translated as CASSITLRDEQFF.

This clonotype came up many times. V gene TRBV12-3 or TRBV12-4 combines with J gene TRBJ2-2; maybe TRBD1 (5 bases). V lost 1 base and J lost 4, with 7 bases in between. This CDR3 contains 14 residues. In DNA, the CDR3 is TGTGCCAGCAGTTTAGGGACAACCACCGGGGAGCTGTTTTTT. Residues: CASSLGTTTGELFF.

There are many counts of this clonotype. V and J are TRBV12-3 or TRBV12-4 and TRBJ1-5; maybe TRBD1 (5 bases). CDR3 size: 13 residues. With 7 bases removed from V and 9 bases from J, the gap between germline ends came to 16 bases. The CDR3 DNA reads TGTGCCAGCACCCTGACCTCAGGGTTGCCCCAGCATTTT. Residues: CASTLTSGLPQHF.

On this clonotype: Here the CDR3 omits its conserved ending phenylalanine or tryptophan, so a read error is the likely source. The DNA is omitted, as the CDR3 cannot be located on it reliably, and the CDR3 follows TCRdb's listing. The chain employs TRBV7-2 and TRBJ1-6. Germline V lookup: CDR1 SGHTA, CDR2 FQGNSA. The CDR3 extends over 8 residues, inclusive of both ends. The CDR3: CASSLDTA.

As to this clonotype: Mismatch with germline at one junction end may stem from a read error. In DNA, the CDR3 is TGCGCCAGCAGCCGGACAGAGAAAGAGACCCAGTACTTC. Amino acid sequence: CASSRTEKETQYF. The chain has TRBV3-1 and TRBJ2-5; a weak D match, TRBD1 (6 bases). CDR3 length: 13 residues. Germline V gene sequence: CDR1 LGHDT, CDR2 YNNKEL (reference sequence).